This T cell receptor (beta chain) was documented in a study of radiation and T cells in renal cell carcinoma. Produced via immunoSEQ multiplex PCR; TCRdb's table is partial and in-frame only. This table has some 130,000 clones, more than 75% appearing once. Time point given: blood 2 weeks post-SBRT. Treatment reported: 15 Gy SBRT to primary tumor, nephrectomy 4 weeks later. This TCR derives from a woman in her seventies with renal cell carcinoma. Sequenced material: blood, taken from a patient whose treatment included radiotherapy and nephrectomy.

CDR3 nucleotide sequence: TGTGCCAGCAGCCGAGACAGTGCAACTAATGAAAAACTGTTTTTT. Its protein product is CASSRDSATNEKLFF. This chain connects TRBV7-9 to TRBJ1-4; weak D call: TRBD1 (5 bases). Per germline, CDR1 SEHNR and CDR2 FQNEAQ (reference sequence). Trimming took 5 bases from V and 0 from J, leaving 10 bases between them. This CDR3 comprises 15 residues.